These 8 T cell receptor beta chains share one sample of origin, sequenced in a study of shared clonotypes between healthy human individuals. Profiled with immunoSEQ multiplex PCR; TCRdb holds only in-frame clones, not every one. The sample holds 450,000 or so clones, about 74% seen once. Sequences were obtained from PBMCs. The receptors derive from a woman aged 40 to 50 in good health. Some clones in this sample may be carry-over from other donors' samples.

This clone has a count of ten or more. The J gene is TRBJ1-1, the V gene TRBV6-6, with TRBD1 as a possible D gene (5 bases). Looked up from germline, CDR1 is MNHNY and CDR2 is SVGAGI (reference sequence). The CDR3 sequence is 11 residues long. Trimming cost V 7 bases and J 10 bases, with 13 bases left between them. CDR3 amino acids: CASTAGGAAFF. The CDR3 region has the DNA TGTGCCAGCACCGCGGGAGGGGCAGCTTTCTTT.

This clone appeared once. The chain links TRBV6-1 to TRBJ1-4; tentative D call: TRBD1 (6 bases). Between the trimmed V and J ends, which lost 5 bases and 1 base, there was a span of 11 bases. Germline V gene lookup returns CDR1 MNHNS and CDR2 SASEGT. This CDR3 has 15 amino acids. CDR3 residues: CASSLLQGTNEKLFF. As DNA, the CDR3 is TGTGCCAGCAGTCTCTTACAGGGAACTAATGAAAAACTGTTTTTT.

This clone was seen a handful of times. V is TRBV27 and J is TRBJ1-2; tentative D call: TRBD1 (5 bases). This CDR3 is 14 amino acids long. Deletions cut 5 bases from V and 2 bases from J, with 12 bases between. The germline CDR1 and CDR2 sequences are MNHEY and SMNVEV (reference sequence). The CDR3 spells CASSGVRENYGYTF. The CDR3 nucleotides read TGTGCCAGCAGTGGGGTCAGGGAAAACTATGGCTACACCTTC.

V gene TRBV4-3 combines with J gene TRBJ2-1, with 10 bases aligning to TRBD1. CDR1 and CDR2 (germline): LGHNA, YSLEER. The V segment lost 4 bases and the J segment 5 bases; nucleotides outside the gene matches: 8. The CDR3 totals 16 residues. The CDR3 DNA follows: TGCGCCAGCAGCCCAGTCAGACAGGGGGCAAACAATGAGCAGTTCTTC. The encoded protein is CASSPVRQGANNEQFF.

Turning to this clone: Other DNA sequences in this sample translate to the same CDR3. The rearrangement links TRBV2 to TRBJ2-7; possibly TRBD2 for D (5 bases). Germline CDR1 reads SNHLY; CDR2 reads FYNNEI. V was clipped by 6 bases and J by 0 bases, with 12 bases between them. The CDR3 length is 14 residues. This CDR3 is CASSDQGSSYEQYF. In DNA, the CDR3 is TGTGCCAGCAGCGATCAAGGGAGCTCCTACGAGCAGTACTTC.

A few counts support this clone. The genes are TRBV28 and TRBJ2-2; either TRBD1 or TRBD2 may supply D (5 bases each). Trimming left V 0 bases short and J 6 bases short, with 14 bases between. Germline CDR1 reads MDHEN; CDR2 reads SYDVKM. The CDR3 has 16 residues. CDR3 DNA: TGTGCCAGCAGTTTATGGGACTTATTGGGGGCCGGGGAGCTGTTTTTT. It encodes CASSLWDLLGAGELFF. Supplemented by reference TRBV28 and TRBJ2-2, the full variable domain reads DVKVTQSSRYLVKRTGEKVFLECVQDMDHENMFWYRQDPGLGLRLIYFSYDVKMKEKGDIPEGYSVSREKKERFSLILESASTNQTSMYLCASSLWDLLGAGELFFGEGSRLTVL.

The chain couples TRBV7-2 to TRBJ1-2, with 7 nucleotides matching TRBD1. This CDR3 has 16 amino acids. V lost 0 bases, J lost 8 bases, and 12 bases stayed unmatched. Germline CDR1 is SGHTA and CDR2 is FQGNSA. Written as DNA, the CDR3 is TGTGCCAGCAGCTTAGCGAATCCGACAGGGTCAGGGGGCTACACCTTC. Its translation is CASSLANPTGSGGYTF.

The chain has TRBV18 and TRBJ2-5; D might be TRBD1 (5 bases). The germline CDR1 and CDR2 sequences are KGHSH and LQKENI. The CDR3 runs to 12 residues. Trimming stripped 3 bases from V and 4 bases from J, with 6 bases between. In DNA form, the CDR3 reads TGTGCCAGCTCACCGGGGCCAGAGACCCAGTACTTC. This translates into CASSPGPETQYF. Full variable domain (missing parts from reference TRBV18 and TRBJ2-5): NAGVMQNPRHLVRRRGQEARLRCSPMKGHSHVYWYRQLPEEGLKFMVYLQKENIIDESGMPKERFSAEFPKEGPSILRIQQVVRGDSAAYFCASSPGPETQYFGPGTRLLVL.